These 18 T cell receptor beta chains originate from one sample sequenced in a study of T cell changes during pregnancy in multiple sclerosis. TCRdb's table, derived via immunoSEQ multiplex PCR, lists solely in-frame clones and lacks some. The table has approximately 130,000 clones, 90% to 98% seen once; the top ten hold around 0.46%. Sequences were derived from peripheral blood, sampled after pregnancy. The receptors derive from a female donor with multiple sclerosis, enrolled in a pregnancy study.

This chain joins TRBV2 and TRBJ1-1; D perhaps matches TRBD1 (5 bases). The CDR3 sequence is 14 residues long. CDR1 is SNHLY, CDR2 FYNNEI, per germline. The ends were cut back, 6 bases at V and 3 bases at J, with 14 bases in the middle. The DNA for the CDR3 is TGTGCCAGCAGCCAACTACGGGGGGACACTGAAGCTTTCTTT. Its translation: CASSQLRGDTEAFF.

The chain links TRBV19 to TRBJ1-5; 8 bases align to TRBD1. The germline V gene encodes CDR1 LNHDA and CDR2 SQIVND (reference sequence). CDR3 length: 15 residues. J gave up 5 bases and V 5 bases, and 8 bases lay outside the gene matches. CDR3 amino acids: CASSVQGGAHQPQHF. The DNA for the CDR3 is TGTGCCAGTAGTGTACAGGGGGGAGCCCATCAGCCCCAGCATTTT.

CDR3 nucleotide sequence: TGTGCCTGGAGAGTGCGGGAGGAGTCCTACGAGCAGTACTTC. The encoded protein is CAWRVREESYEQYF. The chain joins TRBV30 to TRBJ2-7; 8 nucleotides line up with TRBD2. Germline values: CDR1 GTSNPN, CDR2 SVGIG (reference sequence). There are 14 residues in the CDR3. V lost 3 bases and J lost 1; bases outside the gene matches: 5.

This chain joins TRBV7-4 and TRBJ2-7; D possibly corresponds to TRBD2 (6 bases). V lost 8 bases to trimming and J lost 3 bases, with 20 bases between them. The CDR3 consists of 15 residues. Germline loops: CDR1 SGHVT, CDR2 SQSDAQ. CDR3 nucleotides: TGTGCCAGCCGCCCTTTGGTGAGGAGGGTCTACGAGCAGTACTTC. Its protein is CASRPLVRRVYEQYF.

The V gene is TRBV6-5, the J gene TRBJ1-5; the D is unclear. V lost 5 bases and J lost 7, with 12 bases in between. Germline V gives CDR1 MNHEY, CDR2 SVGAGI. The CDR3 consists of 13 residues. CDR3 bases: TGTGCCAGCAGTCCTGATATGGGCCAGCCCCAGCATTTT. Translating gives CASSPDMGQPQHF.

V gene TRBV30 combines with J gene TRBJ2-3, with a tentative D call TRBD2 (6 bases). Germline V gene data show CDR1 as GTSNPN and CDR2 as SVGIG (reference sequence). The V end was cut by 4 bases, the J end by 6 bases, with 14 bases between. This CDR3 spans 13 amino acids. In nucleotides, the CDR3 is TGTGCCTGGAATCGGCTAGCGAGCGATACGCAGTATTTT. It encodes CAWNRLASDTQYF.

The chain employs TRBV28 and TRBJ2-7; 11 bases are shared with TRBD2. The CDR3 covers 17 residues. The trim removed 1 base at V and 3 bases at J, leaving 8 bases unmatched. Germline CDR1 is MDHEN and CDR2 is SYDVKM. The CDR3 loop is CASSLFAGTSGFYEQYF. CDR3 sequence (DNA): TGTGCCAGCAGTTTATTTGCCGGGACTAGCGGTTTCTACGAGCAGTACTTC.

The chain couples TRBV7-9 to TRBJ2-7, with TRBD2 matching over 7 bases. CDR1 SEHNR and CDR2 FQNEAQ come from the germline V gene (reference sequence). V gave up 1 base and J gave up 2 bases; unmatched junction bases: 11. This CDR3 is 17 amino acids long. The CDR3 DNA reads as TGTGCCAGCAGCTTAGGTCGGGTAGCGGGCTCAACCTACGAGCAGTACTTC. It codes for CASSLGRVAGSTYEQYF.

The CDR3 here is CASSAAGRGGRNTQYF. The CDR3 DNA reads as TGTGCCAGCTCGGCAGCGGGGAGGGGGGGGAGGAATACGCAGTATTTT. The chain links TRBV2 to TRBJ2-3, with a possible D match to TRBD2 (7 bases). The V gene's germline CDR1 is SNHLY and CDR2 FYNNEI. The V end lost 8 bases, the J end lost 7 bases, and 25 bases lay between the germline ends. The CDR3 totals 16 residues.

The rearrangement links TRBV7-6 to TRBJ2-7, with D tentatively TRBD1 (6 bases). Per germline, CDR1 SGHVS and CDR2 FNYEAQ. The germline V and J ends were trimmed by 5 bases and 2 bases, with 19 bases remaining between them. The CDR3 has 16 amino acids. CDR3 coding DNA: TGTGCCAGCAGCGACGGACAGTCCCTAGGCACCTACGAGCAGTACTTC. Translated, it gives CASSDGQSLGTYEQYF.

J is TRBJ1-1 and V is TRBV29-1; 8 bases are shared with TRBD1. The CDR3 totals 12 residues. In germline, CDR1 is SQVTM, CDR2 ANQGSEA. J gave up 4 bases and V 5 bases, and 3 bases lay outside the gene matches. In DNA, the CDR3 is TGCAGCGTTCCTACAGGGGGCACTGAAGCTTTCTTT. This codes for CSVPTGGTEAFF.

This chain links TRBV6-5 with TRBJ2-7; 7 nucleotides line up with TRBD1. The CDR3 has 15 amino acids. CDR1 is MNHEY, CDR2 SVGAGI, per germline. V lost 7 bases and J lost 0; bases outside the gene matches: 9. The CDR3 DNA reads as TGTGCCAGCACCCTGGCGACAGGGAGCTCCTACGAGCAGTACTTC. Its translation is CASTLATGSSYEQYF.

This chain uses TRBV9 with TRBJ1-2; no clear D gene. The CDR3 spans 14 residues. CDR1 and CDR2 (germline): SGDLS, YYNGEE. V dropped 0 bases and J dropped 0 bases, with 6 bases sitting between them. The CDR3 DNA follows: TGTGCCAGCAGCGTAGATCCAACTAACTATGGCTACACCTTC. Its translation is CASSVDPTNYGYTF.

The chain joins TRBV2 to TRBJ2-5; 9 nucleotides align to TRBD1. V lost 5 bases and J lost 2; bases outside the gene matches: 6. Looked up from germline, CDR1 is SNHLY and CDR2 is FYNNEI. This CDR3 contains 15 residues. CDR3 coding DNA: TGTGCCAGCAGTACCGGGACAGGGAAACAAGAGACCCAGTACTTC. Translating it yields CASSTGTGKQETQYF.

The rearrangement links TRBV29-1 to TRBJ2-7, with D perhaps TRBD1 (6 bases). The CDR3 sequence is 13 residues long. V gave up 6 bases and J gave up 3 bases, with 15 bases separating them. Germline-derived CDR1 and CDR2 are SQVTM and ANQGSEA. The CDR3: CSVDRGQGYEQYF. The CDR3 DNA follows: TGCAGCGTGGACAGAGGGCAGGGCTACGAGCAGTACTTC.

The chain carries TRBV5-4 and TRBJ2-3, with 10 bases matching TRBD2. The germline V gene has CDR1 SGHNT and CDR2 YYREEE (reference sequence). After removal of 7 bases from V and 2 bases from J, the junction contained 4 bases not matched to a gene. The CDR3 runs 14 residues. CDR3 in amino acids: CASVGLAVTDTQYF. CDR3 in DNA: TGTGCCAGCGTCGGACTAGCGGTCACAGATACGCAGTATTTT.

The chain combines TRBV7-9 with TRBJ1-1, with 7 nucleotides matching TRBD1. The ends lost 6 bases at V and 4 bases at J; junction bases unmatched: 5. CDR1 and CDR2 from the germline V gene are SEHNR and FQNEAQ (reference sequence). The CDR3 runs 13 residues. Here the CDR3 DNA reads TGTGCCAGCAGTGCATCAGGGGGCACTGAAGCTTTCTTT. Protein product: CASSASGGTEAFF.

This clone was counted a single time. The chain recombines TRBV6-4 with TRBJ2-5; D might be TRBD2 (6 bases). The germline V and J ends were trimmed by 6 bases and 12 bases, with 35 bases remaining between them. The CDR3 totals 18 residues. CDR1 and CDR2 from the germline V gene are MRHNA and SNTAGT. CDR3: CASSTPGLAGSFLFPEYF. CDR3 sequence (DNA): TGTGCCAGCAGCACCCCGGGACTGGCAGGGAGCTTTCTGTTTCCCGAGTACTTC.